This TCR beta chain was observed in a study of high-grade serous ovarian cancer treatment subgroups. Study overall: Each sample yielded on average roughly 7,500 unique TCR beta rearrangements from approximately 15,000 reads.

Study findings and constraints: Tumors within one patient showed repertoire similarity of about 0.095 to 0.79. The analyses considered CDR3 and ignored CDR1 and CDR2.

The tumor samples were collected prior to definitive surgery or chemotherapy. Germline V gene sequence: CDR1 LNHNV, CDR2 YYDKDF (reference sequence). The CDR3 loop spans 14 amino acids. The V and J ends lost 0 bases and 3 bases respectively, with 9 bases between them. Remarks on this clone: No antigen is known for it.

TCRdb keeps only in-frame clones here, not all; method: immunoSEQ multiplex PCR. Of 1,900 or so clones listed, over 75% are singletons. Sequencing input: tumor tissue. This receptor was obtained from a human donor with high-grade serous ovarian cancer. The rearrangement uses TRBV15 and TRBJ2-7; D may be TRBD1 (5 bases). The CDR3 sequence: CATSREGQGYEQYF. The CDR3 DNA follows: TGTGCCACCAGCAGAGAGGGGCAGGGCTACGAGCAGTACTTC. The full variable domain, in which reference TRBV15 and TRBJ2-7 provide the parts outside the CDR3, is DAMVIQNPRYQVTQFGKPVTLSCSQTLNHNVMYWYQQKSSQAPKLLFHYYDKDFNNEADTPDNFQSRRPNTSFCFLDIRSPGLGDTAMYLCATSREGQGYEQYFGPGTRLTVT.